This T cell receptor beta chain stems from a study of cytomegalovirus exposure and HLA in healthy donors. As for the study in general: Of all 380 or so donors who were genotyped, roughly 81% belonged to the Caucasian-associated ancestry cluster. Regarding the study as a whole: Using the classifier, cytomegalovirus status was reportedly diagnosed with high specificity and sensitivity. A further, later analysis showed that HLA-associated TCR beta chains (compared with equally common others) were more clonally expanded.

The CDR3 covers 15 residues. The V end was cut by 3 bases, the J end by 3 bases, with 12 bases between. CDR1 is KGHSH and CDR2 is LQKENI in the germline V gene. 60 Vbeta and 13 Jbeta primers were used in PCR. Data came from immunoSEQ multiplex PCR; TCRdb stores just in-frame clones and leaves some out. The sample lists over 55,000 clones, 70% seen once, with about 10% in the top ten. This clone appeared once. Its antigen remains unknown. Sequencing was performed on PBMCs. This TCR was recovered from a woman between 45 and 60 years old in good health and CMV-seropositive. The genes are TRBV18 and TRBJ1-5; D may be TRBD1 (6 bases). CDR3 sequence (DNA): TGTGCCAGCTCACCCGGGGGGGCATCCAATCAGCCCCAGCATTTT. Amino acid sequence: CASSPGGASNQPQHF.